The present TCR beta chain was sequenced within a study of glioma-infiltrating T cells after dendritic cell vaccination. General study findings and limits: Few patients contributed both blood and tumor specimens.

Primers: 60 V beta forward and 13 J beta reverse. The table came from immunoSEQ multiplex PCR; TCRdb's copy has only in-frame clones and leaves some out. The profile shows around 96,000 clones, around three quarters of them singletons. To note about this clone: What it binds is unknown.

With 7 bases clipped from V and 5 bases from J, the junction kept 11 bases outside the gene matches. This CDR3 region has 16 residues. Germline V gene lookup returns CDR1 SEHNR and CDR2 FQNEAQ (reference sequence). Specimen: blood, collected before dendritic cell vaccination. The chain employs TRBV7-9 and TRBJ2-1, with 10 bases that match TRBD2. The clonotype originates from a human donor with glioblastoma. The CDR3 spells CASTPLAGALDNEQFF. In DNA form, the CDR3 reads TGTGCCAGCACCCCGCTAGCGGGGGCCCTCGACAATGAGCAGTTCTTC.